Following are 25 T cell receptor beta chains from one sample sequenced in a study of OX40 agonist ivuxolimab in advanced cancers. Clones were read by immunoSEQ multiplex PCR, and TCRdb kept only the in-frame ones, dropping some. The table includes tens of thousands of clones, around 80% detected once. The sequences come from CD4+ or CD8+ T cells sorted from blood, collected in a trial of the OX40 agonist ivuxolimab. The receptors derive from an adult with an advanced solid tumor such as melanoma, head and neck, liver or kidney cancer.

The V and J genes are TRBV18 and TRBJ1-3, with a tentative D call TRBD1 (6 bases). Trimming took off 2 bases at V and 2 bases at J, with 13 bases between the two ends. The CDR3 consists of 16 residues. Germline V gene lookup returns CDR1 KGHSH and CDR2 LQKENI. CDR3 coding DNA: TGTGCCAGCTCACCAGTTACGGCAGGGGCTGGAAACACCATATATTTT. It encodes CASSPVTAGAGNTIYF. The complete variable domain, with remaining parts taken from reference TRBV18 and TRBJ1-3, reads NAGVMQNPRHLVRRRGQEARLRCSPMKGHSHVYWYRQLPEEGLKFMVYLQKENIIDESGMPKERFSAEFPKEGPSILRIQQVVRGDSAAYFCASSPVTAGAGNTIYFGEGSWLTVV.

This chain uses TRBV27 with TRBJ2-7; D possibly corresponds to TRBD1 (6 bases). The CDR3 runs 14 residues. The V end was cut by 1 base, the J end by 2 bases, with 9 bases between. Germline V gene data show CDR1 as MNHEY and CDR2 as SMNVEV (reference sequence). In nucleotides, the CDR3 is TGTGCCAGCAGTTTATACCCAGGGGCCTACGAGCAGTACTTC. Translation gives CASSLYPGAYEQYF.

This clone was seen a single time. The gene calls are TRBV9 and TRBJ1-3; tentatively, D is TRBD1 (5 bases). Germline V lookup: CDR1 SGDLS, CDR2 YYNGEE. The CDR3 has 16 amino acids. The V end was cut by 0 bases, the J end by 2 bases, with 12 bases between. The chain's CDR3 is CASSVGGRETGNTIYF. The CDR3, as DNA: TGTGCCAGCAGCGTAGGGGGCAGGGAGACTGGAAACACCATATATTTT.

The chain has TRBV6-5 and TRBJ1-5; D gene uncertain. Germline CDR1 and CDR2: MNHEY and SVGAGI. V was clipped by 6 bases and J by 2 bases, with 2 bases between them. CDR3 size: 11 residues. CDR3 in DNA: TGTGCCAGCAGCCGCAATCAGCCCCAGCATTTT. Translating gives CASSRNQPQHF.

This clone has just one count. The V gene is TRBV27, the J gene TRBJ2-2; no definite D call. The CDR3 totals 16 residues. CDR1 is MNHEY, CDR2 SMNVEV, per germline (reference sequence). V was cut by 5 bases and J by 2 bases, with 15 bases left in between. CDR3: CASSPIGTLNTGELFF. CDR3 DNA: TGTGCCAGCAGTCCGATTGGTACCCTAAACACCGGGGAGCTGTTTTTT.

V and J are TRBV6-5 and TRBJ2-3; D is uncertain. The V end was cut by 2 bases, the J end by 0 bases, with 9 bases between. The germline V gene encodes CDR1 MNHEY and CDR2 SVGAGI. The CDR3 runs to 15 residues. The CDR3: CASSYGYQSTDTQYF. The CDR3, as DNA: TGTGCCAGCAGTTACGGGTATCAAAGCACAGATACGCAGTATTTT.

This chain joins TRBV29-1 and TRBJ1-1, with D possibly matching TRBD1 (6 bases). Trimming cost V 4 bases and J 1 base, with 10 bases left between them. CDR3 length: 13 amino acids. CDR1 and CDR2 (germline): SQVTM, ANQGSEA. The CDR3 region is CSVGRTENTEAFF. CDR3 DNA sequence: TGCAGCGTTGGGCGGACAGAGAACACTGAAGCTTTCTTT.

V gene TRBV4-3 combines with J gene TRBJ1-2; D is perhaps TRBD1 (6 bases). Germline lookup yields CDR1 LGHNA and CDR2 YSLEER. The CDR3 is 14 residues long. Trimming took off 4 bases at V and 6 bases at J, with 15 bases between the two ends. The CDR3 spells CASSPRGASDGYTF. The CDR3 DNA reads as TGCGCCAGCAGCCCGCGGGGGGCTTCGGATGGCTACACCTTC.

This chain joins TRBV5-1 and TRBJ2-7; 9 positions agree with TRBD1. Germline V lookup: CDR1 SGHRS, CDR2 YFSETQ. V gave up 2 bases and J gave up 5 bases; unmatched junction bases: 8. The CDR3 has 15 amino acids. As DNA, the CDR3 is TGCGCCAGCAGCTTACTGGGACAGGGAGTCGACGAGCAGTACTTC. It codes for CASSLLGQGVDEQYF.

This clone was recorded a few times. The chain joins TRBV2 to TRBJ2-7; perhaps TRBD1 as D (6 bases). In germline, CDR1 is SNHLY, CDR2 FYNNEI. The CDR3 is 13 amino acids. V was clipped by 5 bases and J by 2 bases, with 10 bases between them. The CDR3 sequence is CASSTGTTYEQYF. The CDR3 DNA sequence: TGTGCCAGCAGTACCGGGACAACCTACGAGCAGTACTTC.

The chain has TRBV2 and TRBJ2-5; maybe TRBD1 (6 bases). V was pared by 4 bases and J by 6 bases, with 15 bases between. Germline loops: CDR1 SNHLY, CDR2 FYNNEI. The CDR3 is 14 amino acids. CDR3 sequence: CASSGPARGQTQYF. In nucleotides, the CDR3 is TGTGCCAGCAGTGGTCCGGCCAGGGGACAGACCCAGTACTTC.

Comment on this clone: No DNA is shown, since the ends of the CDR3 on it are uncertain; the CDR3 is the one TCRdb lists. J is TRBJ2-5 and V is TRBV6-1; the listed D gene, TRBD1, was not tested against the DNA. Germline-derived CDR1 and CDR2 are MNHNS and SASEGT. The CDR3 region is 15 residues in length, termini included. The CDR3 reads CASSTSGHFQETQYF.

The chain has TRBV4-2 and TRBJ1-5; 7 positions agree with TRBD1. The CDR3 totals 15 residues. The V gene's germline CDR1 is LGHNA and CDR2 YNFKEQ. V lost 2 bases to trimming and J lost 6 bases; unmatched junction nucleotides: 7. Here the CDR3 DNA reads TGTGCCAGCAGCCAATCCTACAGGGGCGGTCAGCCCCAGCATTTT. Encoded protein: CASSQSYRGGQPQHF.

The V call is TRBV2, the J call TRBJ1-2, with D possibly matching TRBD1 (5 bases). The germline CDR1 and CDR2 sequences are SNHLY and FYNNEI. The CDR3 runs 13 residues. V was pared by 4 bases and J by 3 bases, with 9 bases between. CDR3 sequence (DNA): TGTGCCAGCAGTGCGGGACTGGACTATGGCTACACCTTC. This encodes CASSAGLDYGYTF.

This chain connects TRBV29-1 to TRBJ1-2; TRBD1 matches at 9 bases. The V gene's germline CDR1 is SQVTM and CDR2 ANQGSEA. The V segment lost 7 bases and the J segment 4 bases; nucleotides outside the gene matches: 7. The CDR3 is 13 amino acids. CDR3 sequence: CSARTGVGYGYTF. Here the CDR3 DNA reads TGCAGCGCCCGGACAGGGGTTGGCTATGGCTACACCTTC.

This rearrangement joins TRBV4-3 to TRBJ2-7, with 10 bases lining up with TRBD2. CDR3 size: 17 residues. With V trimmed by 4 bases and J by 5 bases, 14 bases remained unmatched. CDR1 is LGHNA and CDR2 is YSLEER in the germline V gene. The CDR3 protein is CASSRGHLAGVGHEQYF. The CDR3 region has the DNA TGCGCCAGCAGCCGAGGCCACCTAGCGGGAGTAGGCCACGAGCAGTACTTC.

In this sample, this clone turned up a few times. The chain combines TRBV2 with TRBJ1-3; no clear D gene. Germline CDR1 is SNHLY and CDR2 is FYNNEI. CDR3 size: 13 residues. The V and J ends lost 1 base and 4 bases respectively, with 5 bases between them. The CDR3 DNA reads TGTGCCAGCAGTGAAGGGATAGGAAACACCATATATTTT. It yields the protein CASSEGIGNTIYF.

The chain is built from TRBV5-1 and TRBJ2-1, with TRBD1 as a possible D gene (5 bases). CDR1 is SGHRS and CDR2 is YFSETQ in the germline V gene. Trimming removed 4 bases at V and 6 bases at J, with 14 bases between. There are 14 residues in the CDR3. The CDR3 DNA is TGCGCCAGCAGCATGGGCGCAAGGGGCAATGAGCAGTTCTTC. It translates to CASSMGARGNEQFF.

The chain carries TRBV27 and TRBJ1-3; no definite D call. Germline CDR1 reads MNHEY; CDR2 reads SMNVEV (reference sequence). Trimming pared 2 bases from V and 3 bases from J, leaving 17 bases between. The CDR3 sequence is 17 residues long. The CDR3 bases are TGTGCCAGCAGTTTAGTCACACCTACTATACGTGGAAACACCATATATTTT. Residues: CASSLVTPTIRGNTIYF.

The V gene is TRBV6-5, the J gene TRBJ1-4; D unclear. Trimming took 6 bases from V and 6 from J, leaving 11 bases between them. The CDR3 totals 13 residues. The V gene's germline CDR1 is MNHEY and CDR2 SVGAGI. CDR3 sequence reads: CASSLMADEKLFF. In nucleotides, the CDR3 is TGTGCCAGCAGCCTTATGGCGGATGAAAAACTGTTTTTT.

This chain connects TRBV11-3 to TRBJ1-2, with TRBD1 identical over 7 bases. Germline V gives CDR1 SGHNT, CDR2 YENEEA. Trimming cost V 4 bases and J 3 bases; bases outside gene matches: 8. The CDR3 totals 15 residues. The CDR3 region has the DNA TGTGCCAGCAGCTGGGGGGGGACAGTTGACTATGGCTACACCTTC. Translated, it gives CASSWGGTVDYGYTF.

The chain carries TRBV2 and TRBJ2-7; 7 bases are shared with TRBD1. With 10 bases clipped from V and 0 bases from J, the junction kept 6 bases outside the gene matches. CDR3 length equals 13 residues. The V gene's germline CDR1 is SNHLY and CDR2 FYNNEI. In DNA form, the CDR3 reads TGTGCCATCACTGGACAGGACTCCTACGAGCAGTACTTC. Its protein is CAITGQDSYEQYF.

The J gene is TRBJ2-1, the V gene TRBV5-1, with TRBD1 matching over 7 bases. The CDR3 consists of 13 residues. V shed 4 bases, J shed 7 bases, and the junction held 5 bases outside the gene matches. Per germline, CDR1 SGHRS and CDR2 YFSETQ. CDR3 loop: CASSDRVRNEQFF. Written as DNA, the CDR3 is TGCGCCAGCAGCGACAGGGTAAGGAATGAGCAGTTCTTC.

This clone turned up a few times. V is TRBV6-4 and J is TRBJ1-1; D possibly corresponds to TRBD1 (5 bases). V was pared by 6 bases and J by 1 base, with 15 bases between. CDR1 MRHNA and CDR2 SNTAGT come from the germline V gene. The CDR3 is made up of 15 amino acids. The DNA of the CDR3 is TGTGCCAGCAGCCCTCTTTCCGGGACGAACACTGAAGCTTTCTTT. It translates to CASSPLSGTNTEAFF.

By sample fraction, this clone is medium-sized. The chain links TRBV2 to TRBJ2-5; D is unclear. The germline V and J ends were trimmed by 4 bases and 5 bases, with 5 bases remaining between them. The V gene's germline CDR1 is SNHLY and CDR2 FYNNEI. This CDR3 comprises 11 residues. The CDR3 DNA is TGTGCCAGCAGTGGGTGGGAGACCCAGTACTTC. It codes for CASSGWETQYF.